This passage covers 6 T cell receptor beta chains from one sample sequenced in a study of blood T cell repertoires in COVID-19. This table comes from immunoSEQ multiplex PCR, and its TCRdb copy is limited to in-frame clones, with some not included. The sample has a few hundred thousand clones; approximately 80% are singletons. Material: peripheral blood. All receptors derive from a woman aged 40-49 years who had recovered from COVID-19.

This chain links TRBV11-2 with TRBJ1-6, with a tentative D call TRBD1 (5 bases). V lost 4 bases and J 1 base, leaving 8 bases between the germline ends. In germline, CDR1 is SGHAT, CDR2 FQNNGV. This CDR3 region has 15 residues. DNA of the CDR3: TGTGCCAGCAGCTCCCAGGGATCCTATAATTCACCCCTCCACTTT. Translating it yields CASSSQGSYNSPLHF.

This clone was counted once. The rearrangement uses TRBV5-1 and TRBJ2-1; a possible D gene is TRBD1 (6 bases). This CDR3 comprises 16 residues. Trimming removed 1 base at V and 1 base at J, with 12 bases between. Germline CDR1 is SGHRS and CDR2 is YFSETQ. The CDR3, as DNA: TGCGCCAGCAGCTTGAGGATAGGGGGTTCCTACAATGAGCAGTTCTTC. Translation: CASSLRIGGSYNEQFF.

This clone was seen only once. The chain joins TRBV11-3 to TRBJ2-2; D unresolved. Between the trimmed V and J ends, which lost 1 base and 1 base, there was a span of 4 bases. The germline gives CDR1 SGHNT, CDR2 YENEEA. The CDR3 totals 14 residues. Here the CDR3 reads CASSLAGNTGELFF. In DNA, the CDR3 is TGTGCCAGCAGCTTAGCAGGGAACACCGGGGAGCTGTTTTTT.

The chain couples TRBV28 to TRBJ2-1; weak D call: TRBD2 (6 bases). The CDR3 is 16 residues long. CDR1 is MDHEN, CDR2 SYDVKM, per germline. V was pared by 10 bases and J by 3 bases, with 22 bases between. The CDR3 DNA reads TGTGCCACCACCTCGGGAGTCGGGGGAGGCTACAATGAGCAGTTCTTC. Translated: CATTSGVGGGYNEQFF. Complete variable domain (other parts from reference TRBV28 and TRBJ2-1): DVKVTQSSRYLVKRTGEKVFLECVQDMDHENMFWYRQDPGLGLRLIYFSYDVKMKEKGDIPEGYSVSREKKERFSLILESASTNQTSMYLCATTSGVGGGYNEQFFGPGTRLTVL.

This chain uses TRBV4-3 with TRBJ1-2, with D possibly TRBD1 on 6 matching bases. The V end lost 5 bases, the J end lost 3 bases, and 16 bases lay between the germline ends. The germline gives CDR1 LGHNA, CDR2 YSLEER. This CDR3 has 15 residues. Here the CDR3 reads CASSGQWGGDYGYTF. CDR3 coding DNA: TGCGCCAGCAGCGGGCAGTGGGGGGGCGACTATGGCTACACCTTC.

This clone was seen more than once but under ten times. The chain carries TRBV7-9 and TRBJ1-2; TRBD1 aligns across 11 bases. The germline V gene has CDR1 SEHNR and CDR2 FQNEAQ (reference sequence). V was clipped by 8 bases and J by 6 bases; unmatched bases: 8. CDR3 length: 14 amino acids. The CDR3 protein is CASVGQGAFDGYTF. The DNA of the CDR3 is TGTGCCAGCGTTGGACAGGGGGCCTTCGATGGCTACACCTTC. Full variable domain (remainder filled in from reference TRBV7-9 and TRBJ1-2): DTGVSQNPRHKITKRGQNVTFRCDPISEHNRLYWYRQTLGQGPEFLTYFQNEAQLEKSRLLSDRFSAERPKGSFSTLEIQRTEQGDSAMYLCASVGQGAFDGYTFGSGTRLTVV.